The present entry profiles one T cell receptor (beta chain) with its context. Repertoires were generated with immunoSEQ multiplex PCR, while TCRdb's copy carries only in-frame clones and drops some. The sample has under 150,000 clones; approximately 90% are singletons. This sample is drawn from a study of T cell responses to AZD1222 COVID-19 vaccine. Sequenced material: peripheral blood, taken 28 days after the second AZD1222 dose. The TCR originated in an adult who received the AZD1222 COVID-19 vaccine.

The CDR3 spells CASSKRGKGWGTRVHEQYF. The CDR3 DNA reads as TGTGCCAGCAGCAAAAGGGGCAAGGGATGGGGGACTAGAGTTCACGAGCAGTACTTC. V usage is TRBV21-1 and J usage is TRBJ2-7; TRBD2 was called by the table and not checked on the DNA. TRBV21-1 is reported as a pseudogene. The CDR3 contains 19 residues.